This TCR beta chain emerged from a study of T cells expressing NK-cell markers. Study information: The TCR beta repertoires originated in sorted CD3+CD56+NKG2C+, CD3+CD56+NKG2C- and CD3+CD56-NKG2C+ T cells. Within the sequenced cohort of eight donors, seven exhibited HCMV seropositivity and one was seronegative.

The authors generated TCR beta cDNA through 5'RACE template switching with UMIs. Reprocessing the 5' RACE reads, TCRdb reports a single entry for every CDR3 protein and omits DNA. The sample data list about 380,000 distinct CDR3 sequences. The CDR3 length is 17 residues. Germline CDR1 MNHEY, CDR2 SVGAGI. The sequence came from a man between 18 and 69 years old in good health. This chain links TRBV6-5 with TRBJ2-5; the D call of TRBD1 rests on TCRdb alone, since no DNA is present to check it. Specimen: blood T cells: a sorted CD56 or NKG2C T cell subset, CD4+ or CD8+ T cells, or bulk PBMC T cells (not recorded which). The CDR3 is CASSYYVGLRPGETQYF.